This T cell receptor beta chain comes out of a study of T cell responses to AZD1222 COVID-19 vaccine. Assay used: immunoSEQ multiplex PCR; TCRdb lists only in-frame clones, some missing. The sample yields 95,000 to 110,000 clones, 91% seen once. This CDR3 region has 17 residues. The ends lost 0 bases at V and 8 bases at J; junction bases unmatched: 7. CDR1 and CDR2 (germline): LGHNA, YSLEER. Sequencing used peripheral blood, obtained on day 0 of AZD1222 vaccination. The TCR sequence derives from an adult in good health. The rearrangement uses TRBV4-3 and TRBJ2-2; 12 bases agree with TRBD2. The CDR3 DNA sequence: TGCGCCAGCAGCCAAGATCTAGCGGGAGGGCCTTGGGGGGAGCTGTTTTTT. It yields the protein CASSQDLAGGPWGELFF.